The present T cell receptor (beta chain) was sequenced within a study of pediatric ulcerative colitis. This was a survey-level run. Samples were sequenced at Survey level, maximum 500,000 reads. Assay used: immunoSEQ multiplex PCR; TCRdb lists only in-frame clones, some missing. Counted here are 36,000 or so clones, more than 70% occurring once; the ten biggest clones make up around 0.74%. This clone has a single count. Its target is not known. Study-wide results and limits: Two patients' blood samples yielded substantially fewer templates. A couple of rectal CDR3 clonotypes occurred in all ulcerative colitis patients.

The rectum was sampled with one to two pinch biopsies at colonoscopy. The CDR3 length is 13 residues. Trimming stripped 9 bases from V and 0 bases from J, with 9 bases between. CDR1 and CDR2 (germline): SGHVS, FQNEAQ. The sample taken for sequencing was gut tissue. This TCR was sampled from a boy aged 5-17 years with moderate ulcerative colitis. V and J are TRBV7-8 and TRBJ2-1; a weak D match, TRBD1 (5 bases). The CDR3 nucleotides read TGTGCCAGTAGACAGAGCTCCTACAATGAGCAGTTCTTC. It is translated as CASRQSSYNEQFF.